These 16 T cell receptor beta chains came from one sample sequenced in a study of blood T cell repertoires in COVID-19. Libraries were prepared by immunoSEQ multiplex PCR; TCRdb keeps only in-frame clonotypes and omits some of them. The table has around 140,000 clones, 84% seen once; the top ten hold about 40%. The specimen sequenced was peripheral blood. The receptors originated from a human donor in a cohort sampled during active COVID-19.

This sequence joins TRBV11-3 and TRBJ2-1, with D possibly matching TRBD2 (6 bases). This CDR3 contains 16 residues. V lost 3 bases, J lost 2 bases, and 14 bases lay in between. Germline values: CDR1 SGHNT, CDR2 YENEEA. CDR3 protein: CASSFRGRGAYNEQFF. CDR3 sequence (DNA): TGTGCCAGCAGCTTTAGAGGGCGGGGAGCCTACAATGAGCAGTTCTTC.

The V gene is TRBV25-1, the J gene TRBJ2-6; D gene unclear. Trimming took off 4 bases at V and 1 base at J, with 5 bases between the two ends. Germline assignment: CDR1 MGHDK and CDR2 SYGVNS. The CDR3 runs to 14 residues. The CDR3 sequence is CASSAASGANVLTF. As DNA, the CDR3 is TGTGCCAGCAGTGCCGCGTCTGGGGCCAACGTCCTGACTTTC.

The J gene is TRBJ1-2, the V gene TRBV14, with 8 bases fitting TRBD1. CDR1 is SGHDN and CDR2 is FVKESK in the germline V gene. The CDR3 is 15 residues long. Trimming at V came to 4 bases and at J to 8 bases, leaving 12 bases not matched to a gene. CDR3 DNA: TGTGCCAGCAGCCTTCCGGGACAGGCTCCGGCAGGCTACACCTTC. Protein: CASSLPGQAPAGYTF.

The chain combines TRBV2 with TRBJ2-1; D is ambiguous. The ends were cut back, 6 bases at V and 4 bases at J, with 10 bases in the middle. Per germline, CDR1 SNHLY and CDR2 FYNNEI. This CDR3 has 13 amino acids. CDR3 coding DNA: TGTGCCAGCAGGGTAGAGACATACAATGAGCAGTTCTTC. Its translation: CASRVETYNEQFF.

The V gene is TRBV3-1 (or the pseudogene TRBV3-2), the J gene TRBJ2-7; D is undetermined. The CDR3 is made up of 13 amino acids. CDR1 and CDR2 from the germline V gene are LGHDT and YNNKEL (reference sequence). V was shortened by 2 bases and J by 2 bases, with 7 bases between the two germline ends. The CDR3 DNA follows: TGTGCCAGCAGCCAACCCGAGACCTACGAGCAGTACTTC. Its translation: CASSQPETYEQYF.

The chain uses TRBV3-1 (or the pseudogene TRBV3-2) and TRBJ1-5, with D maybe TRBD1 (6 bases). CDR3 length equals 15 residues. CDR1 LGHDT and CDR2 YNNKEL come from the germline V gene (reference sequence). Between the trimmed V and J ends, which lost 2 bases and 9 bases, there was a span of 17 bases. CDR3 nucleotides: TGTGCCAGCAGCCAACACGGGACAAGCGGCAGGCCCCAGCATTTT. Amino acid sequence: CASSQHGTSGRPQHF.

The V call is TRBV7-9, the J call TRBJ1-2; the D is unclear. Germline V CDR1 and CDR2: SEHNR, FQNEAQ (reference sequence). The CDR3 is 12 residues long. Trimming pared 5 bases from V and 4 bases from J, leaving 8 bases between. The CDR3, as DNA: TGTGCCAGCAGCCATCGGAGCTATGGCTACACCTTC. It encodes CASSHRSYGYTF.

The chain has TRBV5-6 and TRBJ1-5, with D possibly matching TRBD1 (5 bases). CDR3 length: 15 residues. Deletions cut 2 bases from V and 3 bases from J, with 12 bases between. The V gene's germline CDR1 is SGHDT and CDR2 YYEEEE. The DNA of the CDR3 is TGTGCCAGCAGCTTTGCTCAGGGAAACAATCAGCCCCAGCATTTT. Protein: CASSFAQGNNQPQHF.

The chain recombines TRBV4-1 with TRBJ1-5, with 7 positions matching TRBD1. This CDR3 is built from 16 residues. Germline V CDR1 and CDR2: MGHRA, YSYEKL. After removal of 1 base from V and 4 bases from J, the junction contained 7 bases not matched to a gene. The CDR3 bases are TGCGCCAGCAGCCAAGGTCACGGGACAGAGAATCAGCCCCAGCATTTT. Translated, it gives CASSQGHGTENQPQHF.

V is TRBV6-2 or TRBV6-3 and J is TRBJ2-4; D is possibly TRBD2 (5 bases). V was shortened by 5 bases and J by 6 bases, with 23 bases between the two germline ends. The CDR3 sequence is 17 residues long. Germline CDR1 is MNHEY and CDR2 is SVGEGT. The CDR3 region is CASSTPPLPLSGNIQYF. CDR3 in DNA: TGTGCCAGCAGTACACCCCCTTTGCCCCTAAGCGGAAACATTCAGTACTTC.

This clone was recorded once. The chain joins TRBV2 to TRBJ1-2; 7 nucleotides align to TRBD1. The CDR3 runs 14 residues. Germline V gives CDR1 SNHLY, CDR2 FYNNEI. Germline trimming cut 5 bases from V and 2 bases from J; bases unmatched to any gene: 5. The CDR3 coding sequence is TGTGCCAGCAGTCCGGACAGGCCGAACTATGGCTACACCTTC. Protein sequence: CASSPDRPNYGYTF.

CDR3 amino acids: CASSVRGGNTEAFF. As DNA, the CDR3 is TGTGCCAGCAGCGTCAGAGGAGGAAACACTGAAGCTTTCTTT. The chain combines TRBV6-5 with TRBJ1-1; D ambiguous. The CDR3 sequence is 14 residues long. The V gene lost 6 bases and the J gene lost 2 bases, with 13 bases spanning the gap. Per germline, CDR1 MNHEY and CDR2 SVGAGI.

The V gene is TRBV19, the J gene TRBJ1-1, with TRBD1 identical over 7 bases. Trimming cost V 3 bases and J 2 bases; bases outside gene matches: 12. The CDR3 extends over 17 amino acids. From germline, CDR1 is LNHDA and CDR2 SQIVND (reference sequence). CDR3 nucleotides: TGTGCCAGTAGTATGGACGGTTCGACAGGGACTAACACTGAAGCTTTCTTT. It encodes CASSMDGSTGTNTEAFF.

J is TRBJ2-7 and V is TRBV2; TRBD2 might be the D (5 bases). The CDR3 has 17 residues. Per the germline V gene, CDR1 is SNHLY and CDR2 is FYNNEI. The V end lost 8 bases, the J end lost 1 base, and 24 bases lay between the germline ends. CDR3 bases: TGTGCCAGCCATGAGGGTGGACGCCGGGCCGGGTCCTACGAGCAGTACGTC. Amino acid sequence: CASHEGGRRAGSYEQYV.

Notes on this clone: At the DNA level, this CDR3 is encoded by other sequences in the same sample as well. The rearrangement uses TRBV5-1 and TRBJ2-3, with D possibly TRBD2 on 6 matching bases. The CDR3 totals 14 residues. With 4 bases removed from V and 0 bases from J, the gap between germline ends came to 9 bases. The germline gives CDR1 SGHRS, CDR2 YFSETQ. CDR3 sequence reads: CASSGGDSTDTQYF. In DNA, the CDR3 is TGCGCCAGCAGCGGAGGGGACAGCACAGATACGCAGTATTTT.

V usage is TRBV11-2 and J usage is TRBJ1-2; the D gene is possibly TRBD1 (6 bases). Germline CDR1 is SGHAT and CDR2 is FQNNGV. V lost 3 bases and J 2 bases, leaving 10 bases between the germline ends. This CDR3 comprises 14 residues. The CDR3 here is CASSFLGGNYGYTF. The CDR3 nucleotides are TGTGCCAGCAGCTTTTTAGGGGGAAACTATGGCTACACCTTC.